A single TCR beta chain is shown here with its context. TCRdb's copy holds only in-frame clones and misses some; the assay was immunoSEQ multiplex PCR. Altogether roughly 18,000 clones are present, approximately 80% being singletons, with the ten largest covering roughly 17%. The V and J ends lost 5 bases and 2 bases respectively, with 12 bases between them. The CDR3 has 13 amino acids. Germline CDR1 reads SQVTM; CDR2 reads ANQGSEA. The data were taken from a study of blood T cell repertoires in COVID-19. Study-wide background: The analysed material was cDNA or gDNA that came from T cells, B-cell-depleted T cells, or PBMCs.

The Seattle patients, enrolled during active infection, were followed longitudinally. The clonotype originates from a man aged 65-85 years with COVID-19, enrolled during active disease. The V and J genes are TRBV29-1 and TRBJ1-2; no definite D call. Sequencing used peripheral blood. The chain's CDR3 is CSVYGKGNYGYTF. In nucleotides, the CDR3 is TGCAGCGTTTACGGGAAAGGGAACTATGGCTACACCTTC.